The entry that follows covers one TCR beta chain sequence. This entry is derived from a study of healthy donors' naive CD4 and CD8 T cells. Starting from around 500 ng of total RNA, TCR libraries were made with linear amplification. TCRdb redid the calling of the reads with MiXCR, one entry per CDR3 protein. This table has roughly 200,000 distinct CDR3 sequences, about four fifths appearing once. V lost 7 bases, J lost 5 bases, and 3 bases stayed unmatched. The germline CDR1 and CDR2 sequences are MNHEY and SVGAGI. The CDR3 length is 13 residues. CD4+CD8-CD45RO-CD45RA+ cells were naive CD4+; CD8+CD4-CD45RA+CD27bright cells were naive CD8+.

The material sequenced was naive CD4+ and CD8+ T cells sorted from blood, pooled from several donors. This rearrangement joins TRBV6-5 to TRBJ2-2, with 8 bases aligning to TRBD1. The receptor was derived from a pool of human donors in good health; the sample pools cells from several healthy donors. The CDR3 sequence is CASIGQGTGELFF. The CDR3 DNA reads TGTGCCAGCATTGGACAGGGAACCGGGGAGCTGTTTTTT.